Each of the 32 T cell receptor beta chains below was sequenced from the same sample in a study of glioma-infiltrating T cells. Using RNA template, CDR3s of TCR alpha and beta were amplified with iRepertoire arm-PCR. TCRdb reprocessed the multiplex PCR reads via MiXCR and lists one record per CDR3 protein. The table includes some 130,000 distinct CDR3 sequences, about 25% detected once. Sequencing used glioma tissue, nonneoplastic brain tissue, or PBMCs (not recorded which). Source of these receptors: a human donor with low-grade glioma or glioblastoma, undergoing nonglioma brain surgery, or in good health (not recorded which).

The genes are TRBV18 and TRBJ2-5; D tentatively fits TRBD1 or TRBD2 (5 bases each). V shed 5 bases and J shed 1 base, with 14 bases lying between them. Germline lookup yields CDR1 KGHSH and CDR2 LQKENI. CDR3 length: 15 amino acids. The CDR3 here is CASSSQPGPQETQYF. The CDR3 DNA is TGTGCCAGCTCAAGCCAACCGGGACCCCAAGAGACCCAGTACTTC.

The CDR3 sequence is CASSLATDPRLDEQYV. The CDR3, as DNA: TGTGCCAGCAGCTTAGCCACCGACCCCCGGTTGGACGAGCAGTACGTC. This chain joins TRBV7-2 and TRBJ2-7, with no clear D. The CDR3 sequence is 16 residues long. V lost 0 bases, J lost 5 bases, and 17 bases lay in between. CDR1 SGHTA and CDR2 FQGNSA come from the germline V gene.

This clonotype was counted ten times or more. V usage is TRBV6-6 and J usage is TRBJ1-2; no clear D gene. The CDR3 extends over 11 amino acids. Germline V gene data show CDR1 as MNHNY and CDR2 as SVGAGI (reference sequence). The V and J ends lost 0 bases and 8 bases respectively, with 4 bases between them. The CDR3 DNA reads TGTGCCAGCAGTTACTCGATAGGCTACACCTTC. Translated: CASSYSIGYTF.

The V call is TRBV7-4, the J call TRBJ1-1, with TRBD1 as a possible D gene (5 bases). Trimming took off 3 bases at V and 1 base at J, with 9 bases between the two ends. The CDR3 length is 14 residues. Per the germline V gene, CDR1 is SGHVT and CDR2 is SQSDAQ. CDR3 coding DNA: TGTGCCAGCAGCTTGGGACCGCAGAACACTGAAGCTTTCTTT. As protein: CASSLGPQNTEAFF.

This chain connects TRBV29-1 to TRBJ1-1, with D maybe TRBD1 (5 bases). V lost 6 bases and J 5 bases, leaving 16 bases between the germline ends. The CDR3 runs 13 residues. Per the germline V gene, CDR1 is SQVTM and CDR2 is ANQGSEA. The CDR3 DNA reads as TGCAGCGTACTGAGGGGAACGGGGACTGAAGCTTTCTTT. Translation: CSVLRGTGTEAFF.

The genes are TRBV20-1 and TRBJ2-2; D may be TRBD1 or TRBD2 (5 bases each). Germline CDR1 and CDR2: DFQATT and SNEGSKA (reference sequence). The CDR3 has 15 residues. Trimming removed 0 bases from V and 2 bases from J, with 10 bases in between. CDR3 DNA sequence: TGCAGTGCTAGAGATGTAGGGACCAACACCGGGGAGCTGTTTTTT. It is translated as CSARDVGTNTGELFF.

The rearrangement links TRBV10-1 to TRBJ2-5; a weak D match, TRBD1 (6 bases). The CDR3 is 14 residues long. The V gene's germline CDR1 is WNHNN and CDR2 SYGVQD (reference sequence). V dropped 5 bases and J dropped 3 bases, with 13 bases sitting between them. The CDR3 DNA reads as TGCGCCAGCAGTACCGGGACACTGAAAGAGACCCAGTACTTC. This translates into CASSTGTLKETQYF.

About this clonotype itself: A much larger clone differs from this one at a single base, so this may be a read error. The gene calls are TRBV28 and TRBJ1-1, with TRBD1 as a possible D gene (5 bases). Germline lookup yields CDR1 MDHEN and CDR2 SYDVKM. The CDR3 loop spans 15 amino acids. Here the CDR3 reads CASTTFGGLNAEAFF. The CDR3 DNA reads TGTGCCAGCACCACATTCGGGGGACTGAACGCTGAAGCTTTCTTT.

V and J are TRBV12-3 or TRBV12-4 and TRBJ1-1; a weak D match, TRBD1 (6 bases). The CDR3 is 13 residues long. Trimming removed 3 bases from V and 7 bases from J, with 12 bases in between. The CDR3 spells CASSFQGSVEAFF. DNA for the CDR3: TGTGCCAGCAGTTTCCAGGGGAGTGTTGAAGCTTTCTTT.

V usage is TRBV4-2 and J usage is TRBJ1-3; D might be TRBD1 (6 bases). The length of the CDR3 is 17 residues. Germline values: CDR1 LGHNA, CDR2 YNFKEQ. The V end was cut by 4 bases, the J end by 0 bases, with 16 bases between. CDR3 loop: CASSLMTGQSSGNTIYF. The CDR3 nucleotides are TGTGCCAGCAGCCTAATGACAGGACAGAGCTCTGGAAACACCATATATTTT.

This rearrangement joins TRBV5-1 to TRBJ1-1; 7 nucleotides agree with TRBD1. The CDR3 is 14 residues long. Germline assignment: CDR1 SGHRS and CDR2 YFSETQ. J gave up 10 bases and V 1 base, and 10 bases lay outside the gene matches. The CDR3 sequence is CASSLTGANARAFF. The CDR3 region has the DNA TGCGCCAGCAGCTTGACAGGGGCAAACGCGAGAGCTTTCTTT. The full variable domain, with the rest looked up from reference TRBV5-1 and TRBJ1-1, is KAGVTQTPRYLIKTRGQQVTLSCSPISGHRSVSWYQQTPGQGLQFLFEYFSETQRNKGNFPGRFSGRQFSNSRSEMNVSTLELGDSALYLCASSLTGANARAFFGQGTRLTVV.

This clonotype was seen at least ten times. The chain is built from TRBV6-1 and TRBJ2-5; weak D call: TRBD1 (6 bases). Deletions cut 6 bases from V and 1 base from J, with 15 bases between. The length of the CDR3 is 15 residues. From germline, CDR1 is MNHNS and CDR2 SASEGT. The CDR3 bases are TGTGCCAGCAGCAGGCAGGGGCTAGTCCAAGAGACCCAGTACTTC. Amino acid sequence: CASSRQGLVQETQYF.

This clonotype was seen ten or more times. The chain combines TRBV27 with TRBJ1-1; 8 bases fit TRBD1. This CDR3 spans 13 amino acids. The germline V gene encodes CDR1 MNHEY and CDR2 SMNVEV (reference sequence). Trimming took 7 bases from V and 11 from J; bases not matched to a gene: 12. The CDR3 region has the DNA TGTGCCAGCACTCCCGGGACAGGCGCCGTCGCTTTCTTT. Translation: CASTPGTGAVAFF.

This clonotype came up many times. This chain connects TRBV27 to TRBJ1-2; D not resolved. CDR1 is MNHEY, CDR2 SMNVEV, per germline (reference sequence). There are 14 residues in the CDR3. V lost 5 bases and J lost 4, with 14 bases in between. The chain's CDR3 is CASSPPGESYGYTF. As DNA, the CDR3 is TGTGCCAGCAGTCCCCCCGGGGAGAGCTATGGCTACACCTTC.

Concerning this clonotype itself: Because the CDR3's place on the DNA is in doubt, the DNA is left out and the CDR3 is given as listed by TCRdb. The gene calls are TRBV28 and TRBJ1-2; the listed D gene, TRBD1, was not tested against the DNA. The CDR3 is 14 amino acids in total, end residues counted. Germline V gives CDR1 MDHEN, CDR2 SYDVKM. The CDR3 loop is CASSLGAANYGCTF.

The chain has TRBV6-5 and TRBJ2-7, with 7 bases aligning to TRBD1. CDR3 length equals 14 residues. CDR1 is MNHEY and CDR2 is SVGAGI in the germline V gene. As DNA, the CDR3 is TGTGACAGCAGTTCCCGACAGGGTTCCTACGAGCAGTACGTC. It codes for CDSSSRQGSYEQYV.

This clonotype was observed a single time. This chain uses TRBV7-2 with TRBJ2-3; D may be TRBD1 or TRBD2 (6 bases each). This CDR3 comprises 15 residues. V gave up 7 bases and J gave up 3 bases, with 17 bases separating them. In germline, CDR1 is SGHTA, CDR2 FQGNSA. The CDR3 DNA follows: TGTGCCAGCATCTCCGGAGGGGGGCGGACAGATACGCAGTATTTT. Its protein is CASISGGGRTDTQYF.

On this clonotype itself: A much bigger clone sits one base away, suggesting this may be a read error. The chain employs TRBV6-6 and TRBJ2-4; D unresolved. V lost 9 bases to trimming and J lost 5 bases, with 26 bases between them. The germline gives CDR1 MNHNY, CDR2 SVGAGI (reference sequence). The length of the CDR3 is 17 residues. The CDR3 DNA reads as TGTGCCAGAAAGAACCATCCAACCGGGCCGCTGCAAAACATTCAGTACTTC. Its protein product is CARKNHPTGPLQNIQYF.

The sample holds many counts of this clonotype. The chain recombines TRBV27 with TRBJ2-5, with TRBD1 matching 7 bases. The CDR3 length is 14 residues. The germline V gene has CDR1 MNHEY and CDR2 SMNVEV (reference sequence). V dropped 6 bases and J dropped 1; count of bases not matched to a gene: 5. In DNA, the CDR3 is TGTGCCAGCAGCTCTCCAGGGGGCCAAGAGACCCAGTACTTC. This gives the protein CASSSPGGQETQYF.

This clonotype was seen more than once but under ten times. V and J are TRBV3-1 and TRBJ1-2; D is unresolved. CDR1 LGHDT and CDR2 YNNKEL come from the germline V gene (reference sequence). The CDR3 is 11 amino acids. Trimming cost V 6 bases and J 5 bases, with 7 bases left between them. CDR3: CASSMGYGYTF. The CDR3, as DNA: TGTGCCAGCAGTATGGGGTATGGCTACACCTTC. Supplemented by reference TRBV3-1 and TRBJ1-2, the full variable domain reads DTAVSQTPKYLVTQMGNDKSIKCEQNLGHDTMYWYKQDSKKFLKIMFSYNNKELIINETVPNRFSPKSPDKAHLNLHINSLELGDSAVYFCASSMGYGYTFGSGTRLTVV.

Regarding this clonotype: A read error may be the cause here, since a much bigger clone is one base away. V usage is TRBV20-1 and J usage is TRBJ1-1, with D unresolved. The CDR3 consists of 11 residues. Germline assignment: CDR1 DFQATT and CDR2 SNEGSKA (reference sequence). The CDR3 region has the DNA TGCAGTGCTAGTCAGAACACTGGAGCTTTCTTT. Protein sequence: CSASQNTGAFF.

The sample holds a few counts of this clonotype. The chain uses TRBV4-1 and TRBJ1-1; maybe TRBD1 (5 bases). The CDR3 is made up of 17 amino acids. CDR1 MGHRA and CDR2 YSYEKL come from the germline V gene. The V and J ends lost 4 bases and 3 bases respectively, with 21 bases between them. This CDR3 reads CASSPQGNPNSYTEAFF. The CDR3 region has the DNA TGCGCCAGCAGCCCCCAGGGTAATCCTAATTCTTACACTGAAGCTTTCTTT.

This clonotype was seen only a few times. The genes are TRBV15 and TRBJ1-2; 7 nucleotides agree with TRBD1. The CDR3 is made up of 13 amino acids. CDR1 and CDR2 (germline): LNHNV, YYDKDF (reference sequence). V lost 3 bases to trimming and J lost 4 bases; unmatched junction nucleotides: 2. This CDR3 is CATSSRQGYGYTF. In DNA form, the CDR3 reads TGTGCCACCAGCAGCCGACAGGGCTATGGCTACACCTTC.

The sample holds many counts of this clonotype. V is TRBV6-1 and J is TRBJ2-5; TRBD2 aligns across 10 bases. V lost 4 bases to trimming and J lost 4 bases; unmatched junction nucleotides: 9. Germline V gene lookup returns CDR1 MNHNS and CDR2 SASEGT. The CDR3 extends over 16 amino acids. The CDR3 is CASSVLAAGGPETQYF. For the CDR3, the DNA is TGTGCCAGCAGTGTTTTGGCAGCGGGGGGGCCAGAGACCCAGTACTTC.

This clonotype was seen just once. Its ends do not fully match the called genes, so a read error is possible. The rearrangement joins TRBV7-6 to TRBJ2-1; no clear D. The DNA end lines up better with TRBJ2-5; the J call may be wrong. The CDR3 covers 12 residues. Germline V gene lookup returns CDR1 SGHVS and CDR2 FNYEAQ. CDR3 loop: CASSTYQKTQYF. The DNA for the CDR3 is TGTGCCAGCAGCACGTACCAAAAGACCCAGTACTTC.

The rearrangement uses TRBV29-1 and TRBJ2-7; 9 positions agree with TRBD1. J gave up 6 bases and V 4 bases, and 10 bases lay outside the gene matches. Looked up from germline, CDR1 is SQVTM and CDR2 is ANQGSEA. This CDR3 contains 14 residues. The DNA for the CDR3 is TGCAGCGTTGGGGGGTCCGGGACAGGGACCGAGCAGTACGTC. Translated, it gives CSVGGSGTGTEQYV.

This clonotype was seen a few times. CDR3 sequence reads: CASSGSRGKYNEQFF. The CDR3 DNA sequence: TGTGCCAGCAGTGGGAGCAGGGGGAAGTACAATGAGCAGTTCTTC. The rearrangement links TRBV27 to TRBJ2-1; 7 positions agree with TRBD1. The CDR3 covers 15 residues. CDR1 MNHEY and CDR2 SMNVEV come from the germline V gene (reference sequence). V lost 5 bases to trimming and J lost 4 bases; unmatched junction nucleotides: 8.

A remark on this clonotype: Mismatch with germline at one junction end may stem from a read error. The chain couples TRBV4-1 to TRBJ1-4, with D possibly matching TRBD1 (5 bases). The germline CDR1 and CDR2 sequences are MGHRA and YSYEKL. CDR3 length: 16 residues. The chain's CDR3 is CASSRTGPGANEKLFF. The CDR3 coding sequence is TGTGCCAGCAGCCGCACAGGACCCGGGGCTAATGAAAAACTGTTTTTT.

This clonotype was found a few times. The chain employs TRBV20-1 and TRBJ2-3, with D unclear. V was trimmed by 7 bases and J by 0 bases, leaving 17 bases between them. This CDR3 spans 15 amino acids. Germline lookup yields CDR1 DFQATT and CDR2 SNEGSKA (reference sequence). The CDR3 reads CSGLLGTSSTDTQYF. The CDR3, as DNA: TGCAGTGGTCTTCTAGGAACGTCTAGCACAGATACGCAGTATTTT.

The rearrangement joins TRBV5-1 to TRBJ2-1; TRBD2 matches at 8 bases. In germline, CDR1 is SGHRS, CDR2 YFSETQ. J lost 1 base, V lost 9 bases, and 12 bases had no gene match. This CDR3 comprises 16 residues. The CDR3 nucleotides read TGCGCCACCCGCCCGGGAGGCGGGGGGTCCTACAATGAGCAGTTCTTC. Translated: CATRPGGGGSYNEQFF.

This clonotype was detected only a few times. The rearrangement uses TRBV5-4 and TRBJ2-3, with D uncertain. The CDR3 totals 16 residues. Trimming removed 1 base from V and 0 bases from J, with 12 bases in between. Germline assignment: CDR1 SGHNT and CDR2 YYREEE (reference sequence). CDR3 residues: CASSLSATSSTDTQYF. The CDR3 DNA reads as TGTGCCAGCAGCTTGTCGGCTACATCTAGCACAGATACGCAGTATTTT.

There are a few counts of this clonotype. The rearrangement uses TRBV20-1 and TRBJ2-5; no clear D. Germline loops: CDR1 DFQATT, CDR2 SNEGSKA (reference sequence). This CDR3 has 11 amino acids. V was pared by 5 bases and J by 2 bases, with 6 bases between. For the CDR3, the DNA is TGCAGTGCTTCTCTGCAAGAGACCCAGTACTTC. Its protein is CSASLQETQYF.